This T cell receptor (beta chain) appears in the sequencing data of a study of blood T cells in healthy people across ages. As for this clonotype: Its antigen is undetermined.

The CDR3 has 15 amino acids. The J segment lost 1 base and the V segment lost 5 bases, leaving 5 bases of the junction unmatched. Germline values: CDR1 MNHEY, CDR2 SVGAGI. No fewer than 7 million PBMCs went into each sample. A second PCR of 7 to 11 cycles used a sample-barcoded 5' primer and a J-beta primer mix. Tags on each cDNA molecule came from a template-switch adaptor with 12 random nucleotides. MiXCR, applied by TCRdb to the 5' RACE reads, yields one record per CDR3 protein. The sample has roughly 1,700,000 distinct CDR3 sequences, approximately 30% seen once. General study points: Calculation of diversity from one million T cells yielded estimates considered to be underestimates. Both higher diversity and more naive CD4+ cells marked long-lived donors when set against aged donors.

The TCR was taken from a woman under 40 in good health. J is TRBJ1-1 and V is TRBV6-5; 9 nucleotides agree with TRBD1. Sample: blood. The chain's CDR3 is CASSIDRGENTEAFF. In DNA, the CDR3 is TGTGCCAGCAGTATTGACAGGGGGGAGAACACTGAAGCTTTCTTT.